One sample yielded the 8 T cell receptor beta chains listed below, sequenced in a study of early T cells in non-severe SARS-CoV-2 infection. Using its own MiXCR run on the 5' RACE reads, TCRdb lists one record per CDR3 protein. The sample includes roughly 28,000 distinct CDR3 sequences, about 4.2% of them seen just once. Input material: whole blood. These receptors all come from an adult who was a healthcare worker with PCR-confirmed SARS-CoV-2 infection or an uninfected control (not recorded which).

This clonotype was recorded at least ten times. The chain recombines TRBV11-2 with TRBJ2-7; D is tentatively TRBD1 or TRBD2 (7 bases each). V was shortened by 5 bases and J by 6 bases, with 14 bases between the two germline ends. Germline V gene lookup returns CDR1 SGHAT and CDR2 FQNNGV. This CDR3 is 13 amino acids long. CDR3 region: CASSPDREGEQYF. The CDR3 coding sequence is TGTGCCAGCAGCCCCGACAGGGAGGGCGAGCAGTACTTC.

This clonotype was seen many times. The gene calls are TRBV20-1 and TRBJ2-1; TRBD2 matches 8 bases. Germline V gene sequence: CDR1 DFQATT, CDR2 SNEGSKA (reference sequence). V dropped 6 bases and J dropped 9; count of bases not matched to a gene: 4. This CDR3 has 11 amino acids. Written as DNA, the CDR3 is TGCAGTGCGGCGGGGGGATCTGAGCAGTTCTTC. It specifies CSAAGGSEQFF.

V usage is TRBV20-1 and J usage is TRBJ2-1, with 10 bases that match TRBD2. V shed 4 bases, J shed 4 bases, and the junction held 1 base outside the gene matches. There are 13 residues in the CDR3. Germline V gene data show CDR1 as DFQATT and CDR2 as SNEGSKA (reference sequence). CDR3 DNA: TGCAGTGCTACTAGCGGGAGTTACAATGAGCAGTTCTTC. Translating it yields CSATSGSYNEQFF.

This clonotype was counted ten times or more. This sequence joins TRBV6-4 and TRBJ1-4, with D perhaps matching TRBD1 (6 bases). V lost 10 bases, J lost 9 bases, and 18 bases lay in between. Germline loops: CDR1 MRHNA, CDR2 SNTAGT. This CDR3 spans 13 amino acids. CDR3 DNA sequence: TGTGCCACCTTGATACCCAGGGGTAAAAAACTGTTTTTT. Amino acids: CATLIPRGKKLFF.

This clonotype has at least ten counts. The chain links TRBV11-2 to TRBJ2-7, with TRBD2 matching over 10 bases. V was pared by 4 bases and J by 2 bases, with 11 bases of the junction left unmatched. This CDR3 contains 17 residues. Per the germline V gene, CDR1 is SGHAT and CDR2 is FQNNGV. The CDR3 protein is CASSSRMSGGDTYEQYF. The CDR3 nucleotides read TGTGCCAGCAGCTCACGAATGAGCGGGGGGGATACCTACGAGCAGTACTTC.

This clonotype was counted many times. The chain couples TRBV29-1 to TRBJ2-1; 11 bases are a match to TRBD1. Germline CDR1 SQVTM, CDR2 ANQGSEA. The CDR3 extends over 14 amino acids. V was pared by 7 bases and J by 9 bases, with 11 bases of the junction left unmatched. The CDR3 nucleotides read TGCAGCGCCCGCTCTCCGGGACAGGGGGGTGAGCAGTTCTTC. It translates to CSARSPGQGGEQFF.

This clonotype is medium-sized by share. V gene TRBV6-2 or TRBV6-3 combines with J gene TRBJ2-1, with 7 bases lining up with TRBD1. CDR1 and CDR2 (germline): MNHEY, SVGEGT. The CDR3 spans 14 residues. Trimming removed 5 bases from V and 7 bases from J; junction bases left unmatched: 8. CDR3 coding DNA: TGTGCCAGCAGTACCCCCGGGACAGAGAATGAGCAGTTCTTC. Amino acids: CASSTPGTENEQFF.

There are many counts of this clonotype. The chain recombines TRBV9 with TRBJ2-1; D is unclear. CDR3 length: 13 residues. The germline V gene encodes CDR1 SGDLS and CDR2 YYNGEE. Trimming took 4 bases from V and 10 from J, leaving 15 bases between them. The chain's CDR3 is CASSRAQFAEQFF. CDR3 nucleotide sequence: TGTGCCAGCAGCAGAGCCCAATTCGCGGAGCAGTTCTTC.